Following are 32 T cell receptor beta chains from one sample sequenced in a study of T cells in Graves' hyperthyroidism and ophthalmopathy. TCR beta CDR3 sequences were amplified from RNA transcripts. Researchers ran a first-round RT-PCR on the TCR CDR3 using the HTBI primer set. Each CDR3 protein gets one entry after TCRdb re-called the multiplex PCR reads with MiXCR. The sample yields 400,000 to 500,000 distinct CDR3 sequences, about 13% seen once. Input material: blood. The source of these receptors is a woman aged 18-30 years with Graves' hyperthyroidism.

The chain is built from TRBV3-1 and TRBJ1-2, with D unclear. There are 12 residues in the CDR3. CDR1 LGHDT and CDR2 YNNKEL come from the germline V gene (reference sequence). V was shortened by 1 base and J by 8 bases, with 8 bases between the two germline ends. DNA of the CDR3: TGTGCCAGCAGCCAAGTAGGGAACGGCTACACCTTC. Translating it yields CASSQVGNGYTF.

In this sample, this clonotype turned up a few times. The chain recombines TRBV27 with TRBJ2-2; no firm D call. Per the germline V gene, CDR1 is MNHEY and CDR2 is SMNVEV (reference sequence). The CDR3 length is 14 residues. Trimming cost V 3 bases and J 1 base, with 6 bases left between them. CDR3 nucleotide sequence: TGTGCCAGCAGTTTCGCAGAGAACACCGGGGAGCTGTTTTTT. Translated: CASSFAENTGELFF.

The J gene is TRBJ1-5, the V gene TRBV28; 7 positions match TRBD1. Germline V lookup: CDR1 MDHEN, CDR2 SYDVKM. With V trimmed by 6 bases and J by 2 bases, 13 bases remained unmatched. This CDR3 contains 17 residues. The DNA for the CDR3 is TGTGCCAGCAGCCCCGGGACAGAGATGGGGGGCAATCAGCCCCAGCATTTT. This gives the protein CASSPGTEMGGNQPQHF.

This clonotype was seen many times. The rearrangement links TRBV5-1 to TRBJ2-7, with TRBD1 identical over 10 bases. From germline, CDR1 is SGHRS and CDR2 YFSETQ. Trimming removed 5 bases from V and 3 bases from J; junction bases left unmatched: 8. This CDR3 has 15 residues. CDR3 coding DNA: TGCGCCAGCAGTCTGGGACAGGGGACATTCTACGAGCAGTACTTC. Its protein is CASSLGQGTFYEQYF.

Comments on this clonotype: A read error is possible here, since a much larger clone lies one base away. The chain uses TRBV10-3 and TRBJ2-1; D not resolved. The germline V gene has CDR1 ENHRY and CDR2 SYGVKD. This CDR3 contains 12 residues. The CDR3 region has the DNA TGTGCCATCAGTGCGGTCCCCCCTGAGCAGTCCTTC. As protein: CAISAVPPEQSF.

The chain carries TRBV20-1 and TRBJ1-2, with 12 bases matching TRBD1. This CDR3 is built from 17 residues. J was trimmed by 4 bases and V by 5 bases; bases with no gene match: 14. Germline V lookup: CDR1 DFQATT, CDR2 SNEGSKA (reference sequence). The CDR3 nucleotides read TGCAGTGCTCCTAATCCGGGACAGGGGGCTCGGATCTATGGCTACACCTTC. Its translation is CSAPNPGQGARIYGYTF.

This clonotype was picked up a small number of times. This chain links TRBV2 with TRBJ2-2; TRBD1 agrees at 9 bases. J lost 0 bases, V lost 7 bases, and 6 bases had no gene match. CDR1 and CDR2 (germline): SNHLY, FYNNEI. There are 16 residues in the CDR3. The CDR3 DNA follows: TGTGCCAGCACCCTAGACAGGGGGGCGAACACCGGGGAGCTGTTTTTT. Its translation is CASTLDRGANTGELFF.

The chain uses TRBV6-5 and TRBJ2-1, with 8 positions matching TRBD1. The CDR3 runs to 15 residues. CDR1 is MNHEY, CDR2 SVGAGI, per germline. V lost 2 bases, J lost 8 bases, and 8 bases stayed unmatched. Here the CDR3 reads CASSYAGQGYDEQFF. The CDR3, as DNA: TGTGCCAGCAGTTACGCTGGACAGGGATACGATGAGCAGTTCTTC.

This clonotype was observed at least ten times. The V call is TRBV12-3 or TRBV12-4, the J call TRBJ2-1; 11 positions match TRBD2. The CDR3 spans 16 residues. V lost 7 bases, J lost 9 bases, and 14 bases stayed unmatched. CDR3 region: CASTIELAGVGGEQFF. CDR3 coding DNA: TGTGCCAGCACCATAGAACTAGCGGGAGTTGGTGGTGAGCAGTTCTTC.

This rearrangement joins TRBV6-2 or TRBV6-3 to TRBJ2-3, with 11 bases matching TRBD2. The CDR3 totals 17 residues. Germline V CDR1 and CDR2: MNHEY, SVGEGT. V was clipped by 7 bases and J by 6 bases; unmatched bases: 15. CDR3: CASMRGTGTSGLDTQYF. The CDR3 DNA sequence: TGTGCCAGCATGAGGGGAACCGGGACTAGCGGTCTCGATACGCAGTATTTT.

Comments on this clonotype: A much larger clonotype is one base distant, so this may be a read error. The CDR3 DNA reads as TGTGCCAGCAGCTTAGCCCAGTACAATGAGCAGTTCTTC. It yields the protein CASSLAQYNEQFF. The chain couples TRBV11-2 to TRBJ2-1; D gene unclear. This CDR3 is 13 amino acids long. Germline CDR1 SGHAT, CDR2 FQNNGV. Deletions cut 1 base from V and 4 bases from J, with 5 bases between.

The chain combines TRBV9 with TRBJ2-3; unclear D gene. CDR1 and CDR2 (germline): SGDLS, YYNGEE. Trimming removed 0 bases at V and 1 base at J, with 12 bases between. The CDR3 is 16 amino acids. The CDR3, as DNA: TGTGCCAGCAGCGTAGAACATGCCAGAGGCACAGATACGCAGTATTTT. It specifies CASSVEHARGTDTQYF.

The V gene is TRBV27, the J gene TRBJ1-3; D is unresolved. The CDR3 runs to 14 residues. V was cut by 5 bases and J by 8 bases, with 16 bases left in between. Germline CDR1 reads MNHEY; CDR2 reads SMNVEV (reference sequence). The CDR3 loop is CASSAWGGEDTIYF. In DNA form, the CDR3 reads TGTGCCAGCAGTGCCTGGGGAGGCGAAGACACCATATATTTT.

Many counts were recorded for this clonotype. This chain links TRBV28 with TRBJ1-2; 9 positions match TRBD1. V lost 6 bases and J lost 4; bases outside the gene matches: 9. This CDR3 has 15 amino acids. Germline loops: CDR1 MDHEN, CDR2 SYDVKM. DNA for the CDR3: TGTGCCAGCAGCAAACCGGGACAGGGATCCTATGGCTACACCTTC. Amino acids: CASSKPGQGSYGYTF.

At least ten counts were recorded for this clonotype. The rearrangement joins TRBV29-1 to TRBJ2-7, with a tentative D call TRBD1 (6 bases). Trimming shortened V by 4 bases and J by 4 bases, and 11 bases separated the two germline ends. CDR3 size: 12 residues. Per the germline V gene, CDR1 is SQVTM and CDR2 is ANQGSEA. CDR3 in DNA: TGCAGCGTTGCCAGGGGTCGGTACGAGCAGTACTTC. This translates into CSVARGRYEQYF.

The sample holds a few counts of this clonotype. This chain links TRBV6-5 with TRBJ1-1; 11 bases match TRBD1. The trim removed 1 base at V and 7 bases at J, leaving 20 bases unmatched. The germline CDR1 and CDR2 sequences are MNHEY and SVGAGI. The length of the CDR3 is 20 residues. The CDR3 loop is CASSYYLVRDRGRPGSEAFF. The CDR3 region has the DNA TGTGCCAGCAGTTACTATTTAGTAAGGGACAGGGGGAGACCCGGTAGTGAAGCTTTCTTT.

The genes are TRBV6-2 or TRBV6-3 and TRBJ2-1; 11 bases are shared with TRBD2. Trimming removed 5 bases from V and 4 bases from J; junction bases left unmatched: 4. Germline CDR1 MNHEY, CDR2 SVGEGT. CDR3 size: 15 residues. The CDR3 sequence is CASSPASGRYNEQFF. The CDR3 nucleotides read TGTGCCAGCAGTCCAGCTAGCGGGAGGTACAATGAGCAGTTCTTC.

This clonotype was found many times. The CDR3 loop reads CASSLQGTTNEKLFF. For the CDR3, the DNA is TGTGCCAGCAGCCTACAGGGAACAACTAATGAAAAACTGTTTTTT. The chain links TRBV28 to TRBJ1-4; a possible D gene is TRBD1 (6 bases). This CDR3 is 15 amino acids long. The germline gives CDR1 MDHEN, CDR2 SYDVKM. V was clipped by 6 bases and J by 0 bases, with 11 bases between them.

This clonotype was recorded at least ten times. The CDR3 loop reads CASSRGGSSYNEQFF. The CDR3 DNA sequence: TGTGCCAGCAGCCGGGGCGGGAGCTCCTACAATGAGCAGTTCTTC. The V gene is TRBV12-3 or TRBV12-4, the J gene TRBJ2-1; 7 bases are shared with TRBD2. After removal of 6 bases from V and 0 bases from J, the junction contained 5 bases not matched to a gene. The CDR3 totals 15 residues.

This clonotype was seen many times. The chain carries TRBV28 and TRBJ2-1; 7 bases agree with TRBD2. Germline CDR1 MDHEN, CDR2 SYDVKM. J lost 6 bases, V lost 3 bases, and 8 bases had no gene match. This CDR3 is built from 15 residues. In DNA, the CDR3 is TGTGCCAGCAGTTTGGGGGGGAGCGTCATCAATGAGCAGTTCTTC. Translated, it gives CASSLGGSVINEQFF.

The V call is TRBV4-3, the J call TRBJ1-1; D gene unclear. The CDR3 covers 17 residues. The germline V and J ends were trimmed by 4 bases and 4 bases, with 22 bases remaining between them. Germline V lookup: CDR1 LGHNA, CDR2 YSLEER. The CDR3 coding sequence is TGCGCCAGCAGCCCAGCCCGGGGTGACGAAGCACCCACTGAAGCTTTCTTT. It yields the protein CASSPARGDEAPTEAFF.

This clonotype was seen many times. V usage is TRBV24-1 and J usage is TRBJ2-1, with 7 bases that match TRBD2. There are 15 residues in the CDR3. V dropped 8 bases and J dropped 3; count of bases not matched to a gene: 9. Per germline, CDR1 KGHDR and CDR2 SFDVKD. This CDR3 is CATTTLTGGYNEQFF. Here the CDR3 DNA reads TGTGCCACCACCACTCTGACGGGGGGCTACAATGAGCAGTTCTTC.

This clonotype was detected many times. The chain is built from TRBV20-1 and TRBJ2-7; tentative D call: TRBD2 (6 bases). The V and J ends lost 3 bases and 4 bases respectively, with 13 bases between them. Germline V gene sequence: CDR1 DFQATT, CDR2 SNEGSKA (reference sequence). The CDR3 sequence is 13 residues long. The CDR3 region has the DNA TGCAGTGCTAGCTTCAGGGCGGGATACGAGCAGTACTTC. Translation: CSASFRAGYEQYF.

About this clonotype: This may arise from a read error, as a much more abundant clone is one base away. V usage is TRBV28 and J usage is TRBJ2-6, with D perhaps matching TRBD1 or TRBD2 (5 bases each). CDR3 length: 17 amino acids. The germline V and J ends were trimmed by 4 bases and 0 bases, with 13 bases remaining between them. Germline lookup yields CDR1 MDHEN and CDR2 SYDVKM. The CDR3 DNA reads as TGTGCCAGCAGTTCACTAGACAGCCCCTCTGGGGCCAACGTCCTGACTTTC. Amino acid sequence: CASSSLDSPSGANVLTF.

V and J are TRBV11-1 and TRBJ2-5, with TRBD2 matching 9 bases. Germline trimming cut 5 bases from V and 7 bases from J; bases unmatched to any gene: 11. This CDR3 region has 15 residues. Germline CDR1 reads SGHAT; CDR2 reads FQDESV (reference sequence). The CDR3 spells CASSQGTSRAGTQYF. In nucleotides, the CDR3 is TGTGCCAGCAGCCAAGGGACTAGCCGCGCCGGGACCCAGTACTTC. Filled out from reference TRBV11-1 and TRBJ2-5, the complete variable domain reads EAEVAQSPRYKITEKSQAVAFWCDPISGHATLYWYRQILGQGPELLVQFQDESVVDDSQLPKDRFSAERLKGVDSTLKIQPAELGDSAMYLCASSQGTSRAGTQYFGPGTRLLVL.

This clonotype was counted many times. This chain links TRBV11-1 with TRBJ2-1; 11 bases agree with TRBD2. Unmatched junction bases numbered 8, after V lost 4 bases and J lost 6 bases. The germline V gene has CDR1 SGHAT and CDR2 FQDESV (reference sequence). The CDR3 runs 16 residues. CDR3 coding DNA: TGTGCCAGCAGCTGGTTAGCGGGAGGGCCGGGCAATGAGCAGTTCTTC. Translating gives CASSWLAGGPGNEQFF.

This clonotype occurred many times. The rearrangement joins TRBV28 to TRBJ1-1; D is uncertain. Trimming shortened V by 7 bases and J by 0 bases, and 6 bases separated the two germline ends. Germline V CDR1 and CDR2: MDHEN, SYDVKM. This CDR3 contains 12 residues. CDR3 sequence reads: CASNGLNTEAFF. The CDR3 nucleotides read TGTGCCAGCAACGGACTGAACACTGAAGCTTTCTTT.

This clonotype came up many times. The rearrangement links TRBV20-1 to TRBJ1-1; 7 bases fit TRBD1. This CDR3 contains 14 residues. The V gene's germline CDR1 is DFQATT and CDR2 SNEGSKA (reference sequence). Trimming at V came to 6 bases and at J to 3 bases, leaving 10 bases not matched to a gene. Written as DNA, the CDR3 is TGCAGTGCCGCGCTGTATAGGGGGCACACTGAAGCTTTCTTT. It is translated as CSAALYRGHTEAFF.

In this sample, this clonotype turned up many times. A read error may account for a junction end that differs from germline. J is TRBJ2-7 and V is TRBV7-2, with a tentative D call TRBD1 (5 bases). The V gene's germline CDR1 is SGHTA and CDR2 FQGNSA. The CDR3 length is 15 residues. The CDR3 DNA reads as TGTGCCAGCAGCCAGACAGCCGCATCCTCCTACAAGCAGTACTTC. Its protein is CASSQTAASSYKQYF.

Many counts were recorded for this clonotype. This chain connects TRBV2 to TRBJ1-1; D is ambiguous. Germline assignment: CDR1 SNHLY and CDR2 FYNNEI. Trimming took 5 bases from V and 0 from J, leaving 13 bases between them. CDR3 length: 15 residues. CDR3 DNA: TGTGCCAGCAGTCGACCGGGAACCATGAACACTGAAGCTTTCTTT. This gives the protein CASSRPGTMNTEAFF.

Many counts were recorded for this clonotype. The V call is TRBV3-1, the J call TRBJ1-1, with D possibly being TRBD1 (6 bases). Per germline, CDR1 LGHDT and CDR2 YNNKEL (reference sequence). The CDR3 extends over 13 amino acids. V lost 4 bases and J lost 4, with 10 bases in between. In nucleotides, the CDR3 is TGTGCCAGCAGCCGAACAGGGAGCACTGAAGCTTTCTTT. Amino acids: CASSRTGSTEAFF.

Many counts were recorded for this clonotype. This rearrangement joins TRBV12-3 or TRBV12-4 to TRBJ1-5; D possibly corresponds to TRBD1 (5 bases). Trimming left V 8 bases short and J 0 bases short, with 14 bases between. The CDR3 sequence is 15 residues long. CDR3 protein: CASAREQGSNQPQHF. For the CDR3, the DNA is TGTGCCAGCGCTAGGGAGCAGGGTAGCAATCAGCCCCAGCATTTT.